The 10 T cell receptor beta chains below all came from one sample that was sequenced in a study of blood T cell repertoires in COVID-19. Sequenced by immunoSEQ multiplex PCR; TCRdb stores in-frame clones only, minus some. The sample contains nearly 25,000 clones, approximately 72% of which appear only once. Sequencing used peripheral blood. The origin of the receptors is a man aged 45-65 years with COVID-19, enrolled during active disease.

V usage is TRBV27 and J usage is TRBJ2-7; maybe TRBD2 (6 bases). Deletions cut 5 bases from V and 0 bases from J, with 11 bases between. CDR1 MNHEY and CDR2 SMNVEV come from the germline V gene (reference sequence). This CDR3 is 14 amino acids long. The CDR3 DNA reads TGTGCCAGCAGTCGGCGGGATTACTCCTACGAGCAGTACTTC. It translates to CASSRRDYSYEQYF.

The J gene is TRBJ1-6, the V gene TRBV5-6, with 7 bases fitting TRBD1. J lost 6 bases, V lost 0 bases, and 3 bases had no gene match. CDR3 length: 15 residues. Per germline, CDR1 SGHDT and CDR2 YYEEEE. CDR3 in amino acids: CASSLAGTVNSPLHF. Written as DNA, the CDR3 is TGTGCCAGCAGCTTGGCTGGGACAGTTAATTCACCCCTCCACTTT.

The chain combines TRBV9 with TRBJ2-3; D is possibly TRBD2 (5 bases). Trimming removed 1 base at V and 6 bases at J, with 6 bases between. The CDR3 covers 12 residues. Germline values: CDR1 SGDLS, CDR2 YYNGEE. The CDR3 bases are TGTGCCAGCAGCGTAAGAGGGGATACGCAGTATTTT. This sequence encodes CASSVRGDTQYF.

The genes are TRBV7-2 and TRBJ2-7; D may be TRBD2 (6 bases). V was shortened by 4 bases and J by 1 base, with 11 bases between the two germline ends. CDR3 size: 14 residues. The germline CDR1 and CDR2 sequences are SGHTA and FQGNSA. This chain's CDR3 is CASSSRDSSYEQYF. CDR3 DNA: TGTGCCAGCAGCTCCCGGGACTCTTCCTACGAGCAGTACTTC.

This chain uses TRBV5-1 with TRBJ2-3; D perhaps matches TRBD1 (5 bases). The V end lost 2 bases, the J end lost 5 bases, and 24 bases lay between the germline ends. From germline, CDR1 is SGHRS and CDR2 YFSETQ. The CDR3 sequence is 18 residues long. CDR3 DNA sequence: TGCGCCAGCAGCTTAAGACAGTCTGGGGTTGAATTGGGAGATACGCAGTATTTT. Translating it yields CASSLRQSGVELGDTQYF.

This clone appeared once. The rearrangement joins TRBV9 to TRBJ1-2, with 8 positions matching TRBD1. Germline loops: CDR1 SGDLS, CDR2 YYNGEE. J lost 6 bases, V lost 6 bases, and 4 bases had no gene match. The CDR3 totals 12 residues. DNA of the CDR3: TGTGCCAGCACGACAGGGGTTAATGGCTACACCTTC. Protein: CASTTGVNGYTF.

The rearrangement joins TRBV6-4 to TRBJ1-6, with a possible D match to TRBD1 (5 bases). V gave up 4 bases and J gave up 10 bases, with 14 bases separating them. The CDR3 spans 14 residues. The germline V gene encodes CDR1 MRHNA and CDR2 SNTAGT. The CDR3, as DNA: TGTGCCAGCAGTGTGTCGCAGGGTGAATCACCCCTCCACTTT. It translates to CASSVSQGESPLHF.

This rearrangement joins TRBV6-2 or TRBV6-3 to TRBJ1-1; D unclear. Looked up from germline, CDR1 is MNHEY and CDR2 is SVGEGT. This CDR3 contains 13 residues. Trimming pared 6 bases from V and 1 base from J, leaving 9 bases between. The CDR3 reads CASSRTRNTEAFF. The CDR3, as DNA: TGTGCCAGCAGCCGTACAAGGAACACTGAAGCTTTCTTT.

V is TRBV2 and J is TRBJ1-5, with D tentatively TRBD1 (6 bases). Germline-derived CDR1 and CDR2 are SNHLY and FYNNEI. The CDR3 covers 13 residues. Trimming stripped 4 bases from V and 8 bases from J, with 12 bases between. The CDR3 bases are TGTGCCAGCAGTGGGGACACGGGCGAGCCCCAGCATTTT. Its translation: CASSGDTGEPQHF.

The chain combines TRBV5-1 with TRBJ1-6; D gene ambiguous. V dropped 4 bases and J dropped 9 bases, with 14 bases sitting between them. Germline CDR1 is SGHRS and CDR2 is YFSETQ. CDR3 length: 14 amino acids. The chain's CDR3 is CASSPWESSSPLHF. The CDR3 DNA is TGCGCCAGCAGCCCCTGGGAGTCCAGTTCACCCCTCCACTTT.